This is a list of T cell receptor beta chains from one sample in a study of T cells in Graves' hyperthyroidism and ophthalmopathy. Via MiXCR, TCRdb re-called the multiplex PCR reads, giving one row per CDR3 protein. The profile shows about 640,000 distinct CDR3 sequences, less than 25% of them singletons. The sequenced material came from blood. The receptor source for this set is a man younger than 40 with Graves' ophthalmopathy. Each CDR3 is given with its conserved first and last residue. D genes are given only for firm matches. Expanded clones get a size class; other rows say once, few or many, or leave the size out.

D: TRBD2
J: TRBJ2-7
size: many
V: TRBV12-3/TRBV12-4
DNA: TGTGCCAGCAGTTCAGGACTAGCGGGAGCCCCAACGCTATACTACGAGCAGTACTTC
CDR3: CASSSGLAGAPTLYYEQYF

D: -
J: TRBJ2-3
size: many
V: TRBV5-1
DNA: TGCGCCAGCAGCTTGGTGACCCCCTCAATCCGCGATACGCAGTATTTT
CDR3: CASSLVTPSIRDTQYF

D: TRBD2
J: TRBJ2-5
size: few
V: TRBV7-6
DNA: TGTGCCAGCAGCCGAGGACTAGCGGGAGCAGAGACCCAGTACTTC
CDR3: CASSRGLAGAETQYF

D: TRBD1
J: TRBJ2-7
size: -
V: TRBV15
DNA: TGTGCCACCAGCAAAGGGACAGGGTACGAGCAGTACTTC
CDR3: CATSKGTGYEQYF

D: TRBD1
J: TRBJ1-1
size: few
V: TRBV15
DNA: TGTGCCACCAGCACCTGGGACAGGGGGCTTACGGGGAGCACTGAAGCTTTCTTT
CDR3: CATSTWDRGLTGSTEAFF

D: -
J: TRBJ2-5
size: many
V: TRBV7-2
DNA: TGTGCCAGCGGAGGGGGGGTGCAAGAGACCCAGTACTTC
CDR3: CASGGGVQETQYF

D: -
J: TRBJ2-1
size: -
V: TRBV5-4
DNA: TGTGCCAGCAGCTCCCTAGGGGGGTGGGGAAGCGAGCAGTTCTTC
CDR3: CASSSLGGWGSEQFF

D: TRBD1
J: TRBJ1-1
size: few
V: TRBV5-4
DNA: TGTGCCAGCAGCACGGGACAGGGTTTAACTGAAGCTTTCTTT
CDR3: CASSTGQGLTEAFF

D: TRBD2
J: TRBJ2-5
size: many
V: TRBV10-3
DNA: TGTGCCATCAGTGCGGCTAGCGGGAAAGAGACCCAGTACTTC
CDR3: CAISAASGKETQYF

D: -
J: TRBJ2-3
size: -
V: TRBV20-1
DNA: TGCAGTGCTAGAGATCAGGTAGTAGGGTCATACGATACGCAGTATTTT
CDR3: CSARDQVVGSYDTQYF

D: -
J: TRBJ2-7
size: many
V: TRBV30
DNA: TGTGCCTGGAGTAGGGAGTACGAGCAGTACTTC
CDR3: CAWSREYEQYF

D: -
J: TRBJ2-1
size: -
V: TRBV9
DNA: TGTGCCAGCAGCGTTTTCGGGGAAACGGACTACAATGAGCAGTTCTTC
CDR3: CASSVFGETDYNEQFF

D: TRBD1
J: TRBJ2-1
size: -
V: TRBV9
DNA: TGTGCCAGCAGCGCCTCCGGGACAGGGTCTCTGAATGAGCAGTTCTTC
CDR3: CASSASGTGSLNEQFF

D: TRBD2
J: TRBJ2-7
size: few
V: TRBV6-1
DNA: TGTGCCAGCAGCCCCGAGGGGACTAGCTCCTACGAGCAGTACTTC
CDR3: CASSPEGTSSYEQYF

D: TRBD2
J: TRBJ2-7
size: many
V: TRBV20-1
DNA: TGCAGTGCTAGCGACCTAGCGGGAGATTACGAGCAGTACTTC
CDR3: CSASDLAGDYEQYF

D: TRBD1
J: TRBJ1-1
size: many
V: TRBV3-1
DNA: TGTGCCAGCAGCGTTGAGGGGGCGCGGAACACTGAAGCTTTCTTT
CDR3: CASSVEGARNTEAFF

D: TRBD1
J: TRBJ2-7
size: -
V: TRBV10-3
DNA: TGTGCCATCAGTGTATCAAACCCAGGGGGATTGGTGTACGAGCAGTACTTC
CDR3: CAISVSNPGGLVYEQYF

D: -
J: TRBJ2-2
size: -
V: TRBV12-3/TRBV12-4
DNA: TGTGCCAGCAGTTTTAGTAGCGAAACCGGGGAGCTGTTTTTT
CDR3: CASSFSSETGELFF

D: TRBD2
J: TRBJ2-1
size: -
V: TRBV6-1
DNA: TGTGCCAGCTCGGGACTAGCGGGAGACTATGAGCAGTTCTTC
CDR3: CASSGLAGDYEQFF

D: TRBD1
J: TRBJ2-4
size: -
V: TRBV6-1
DNA: TGTGCCAGCAGTCCCGGGACAGGGGTGCTTCCCAAAAACATTCAGTACTTC
CDR3: CASSPGTGVLPKNIQYF

D: TRBD1
J: TRBJ1-5
size: -
V: TRBV25-1
DNA: TGTGCCAGCAGTCCGGGACAGGCTTATAATCAGCCCCAGCATTTT
CDR3: CASSPGQAYNQPQHF